Presented here are 30 T cell receptor beta chains from one specimen sequenced in a study of cytomegalovirus exposure and HLA in healthy donors. PCR used 60 Vbeta primers and 13 Jbeta primers. TCRdb keeps only in-frame clones here, not all; method: immunoSEQ multiplex PCR. The sample gives some 130,000 clones, roughly 78% of which show up once; approximately 4.3% is in the top ten. Sequencing was carried out using PBMCs. All receptors come from a man aged 25 to 40 in good health.

In nucleotides, the CDR3 is TGTGCCAGCAGGACAGGGAATGGAAACACCATATATTTT. This codes for CASRTGNGNTIYF. The rearrangement joins TRBV6-6 to TRBJ1-3, with TRBD1 matching 7 bases. With 6 bases clipped from V and 3 bases from J, the junction kept 2 bases outside the gene matches. CDR3 length: 13 amino acids. The germline V gene encodes CDR1 MNHNY and CDR2 SVGAGI (reference sequence).

The chain employs TRBV18 and TRBJ1-1; D is perhaps TRBD1 (5 bases). The CDR3 is made up of 14 amino acids. CDR1 and CDR2 from the germline V gene are KGHSH and LQKENI. V was clipped by 3 bases and J by 1 base, with 9 bases between them. Here the CDR3 reads CASSPPGGNTEAFF. As DNA, the CDR3 is TGTGCCAGCTCACCTCCCGGGGGGAACACTGAAGCTTTCTTT.

Only one count was recorded for this clone. The chain combines TRBV27 with TRBJ2-1; tentative D call: TRBD2 (5 bases). CDR1 and CDR2 from the germline V gene are MNHEY and SMNVEV (reference sequence). The CDR3 covers 14 residues. V lost 6 bases and J lost 2, with 11 bases in between. DNA for the CDR3: TGTGCCAGCAGCAACGGACTGGCCTACAATGAGCAGTTCTTC. Its translation is CASSNGLAYNEQFF.

This clone came up a few times. The J gene is TRBJ1-1, the V gene TRBV6-5, with TRBD1 identical over 10 bases. Germline V gives CDR1 MNHEY, CDR2 SVGAGI. The J segment lost 10 bases and the V segment lost 4 bases, leaving 3 bases of the junction unmatched. The CDR3 contains 12 residues. The CDR3 DNA sequence: TGTGCCAGCAGTTGGACAGGGGGGAGAGCTTTCTTT. Residues: CASSWTGGRAFF.

The chain combines TRBV5-1 with TRBJ2-1, with D tentatively TRBD2 (6 bases). This CDR3 contains 17 residues. Per germline, CDR1 SGHRS and CDR2 YFSETQ. The germline V and J ends were trimmed by 0 bases and 6 bases, with 19 bases remaining between them. CDR3: CASSLGVGGVSGNEQFF. CDR3 coding DNA: TGCGCCAGCAGCTTGGGGGTGGGGGGTGTTTCGGGCAATGAGCAGTTCTTC.

This chain connects TRBV11-2 to TRBJ2-1; the match to TRBD2 covers 12 bases. The CDR3 has 17 amino acids. Germline V gene lookup returns CDR1 SGHAT and CDR2 FQNNGV. V trimming: 2 bases; J trimming: 6 bases; junction bases outside the gene matches: 8. Written as DNA, the CDR3 is TGTGCCAGCAGCTTAACCCTAGCGGGAGGGCTAGTCAATGAGCAGTTCTTC. This codes for CASSLTLAGGLVNEQFF.

The rearrangement uses TRBV7-3 and TRBJ2-7, with 8 bases fitting TRBD1. The CDR3 totals 15 residues. Unmatched junction bases numbered 6, after V lost 5 bases and J lost 0 bases. Germline CDR1 is SGHTA and CDR2 is FQGTGA. As DNA, the CDR3 is TGTGCCAGCAGCGAGACAGGGGTTGGCTCCTACGAGCAGTACTTC. It codes for CASSETGVGSYEQYF.

This chain joins TRBV6-5 and TRBJ1-5, with D uncertain. Germline CDR1 is MNHEY and CDR2 is SVGAGI. This CDR3 has 14 residues. V was trimmed by 2 bases and J by 5 bases, leaving 10 bases between them. The CDR3 reads CASSYSSGHQPQHF. CDR3 coding DNA: TGTGCCAGCAGTTACAGTAGCGGCCATCAGCCCCAGCATTTT.

The rearrangement uses TRBV28 and TRBJ2-3, with D tentatively TRBD2 (5 bases). This CDR3 is built from 15 residues. V shed 8 bases and J shed 8 bases, with 23 bases lying between them. Germline-derived CDR1 and CDR2 are MDHEN and SYDVKM. CDR3 in amino acids: CASRPGGGTTSTQYF. The DNA for the CDR3 is TGTGCCAGCCGCCCCGGAGGAGGAACCACAAGTACGCAGTATTTT.

The rearrangement joins TRBV11-2 to TRBJ2-5, with D possibly matching TRBD1 (6 bases). V lost 2 bases and J 2 bases, leaving 9 bases between the germline ends. Germline lookup yields CDR1 SGHAT and CDR2 FQNNGV. This CDR3 is 14 amino acids long. CDR3 nucleotide sequence: TGTGCCAGCAGCTTACGTCAGGGGCAAGAGACCCAGTACTTC. Protein sequence: CASSLRQGQETQYF.

This clone showed up just a few times. V usage is TRBV9 and J usage is TRBJ2-1, with D possibly matching TRBD2 (5 bases). The CDR3 sequence is 13 residues long. Germline-derived CDR1 and CDR2 are SGDLS and YYNGEE. The ends were cut back, 3 bases at V and 9 bases at J, with 13 bases in the middle. The CDR3 DNA reads TGTGCCAGCAGCGGGATCCTTGGGAGTGAGCAGTTCTTC. It translates to CASSGILGSEQFF.

This clone has just one count. CDR3 nucleotides: TGTGCCAGCAGGGGACAGGGGGAGAGGGAAGCTTTCTTT. Translating gives CASRGQGEREAFF. The chain carries TRBV7-9 and TRBJ1-1, with 11 bases matching TRBD1. The CDR3 spans 13 residues. The germline V gene encodes CDR1 SEHNR and CDR2 FQNEAQ (reference sequence). With 6 bases clipped from V and 8 bases from J, the junction kept 5 bases outside the gene matches.

This clone has just one count. The V and J genes are TRBV11-2 and TRBJ2-1; TRBD1 might be the D (7 bases). The germline gives CDR1 SGHAT, CDR2 FQNNGV. CDR3 length: 15 amino acids. Trimming cost V 5 bases and J 4 bases, with 15 bases left between them. The CDR3 DNA is TGTGCCAGCAGCCTCGGAGGGGGCCGTTACAATGAGCAGTTCTTC. Protein sequence: CASSLGGGRYNEQFF. The variable domain in full, with the rest retrieved from reference TRBV11-2 and TRBJ2-1, is EAGVAQSPRYKIIEKRQSVAFWCNPISGHATLYWYQQILGQGPKLLIQFQNNGVVDDSQLPKDRFSAERLKGVDSTLKIQPAKLEDSAVYLCASSLGGGRYNEQFFGPGTRLTVL.

The chain employs TRBV7-9 and TRBJ1-2; TRBD1 might be the D (5 bases). CDR1 is SEHNR, CDR2 FQNEAQ, per germline (reference sequence). V dropped 1 base and J dropped 8 bases, with 14 bases sitting between them. The CDR3 contains 14 residues. CDR3 sequence reads: CASSLGTGTGGYTF. The CDR3 nucleotides read TGTGCCAGCAGCTTAGGGACGGGGACTGGGGGCTACACCTTC.

This clone has a single count. The gene calls are TRBV7-3 and TRBJ2-1, with D perhaps TRBD2 (6 bases). This CDR3 has 16 residues. Germline V lookup: CDR1 SGHTA, CDR2 FQGTGA. Trimming stripped 1 base from V and 9 bases from J, with 19 bases between. The CDR3 region has the DNA TGTGCCAGCAGCTTAAGCGGAGGAGGGGTTTGGGGTGAGCAGTTCTTC. It codes for CASSLSGGGVWGEQFF.

V is TRBV4-1 and J is TRBJ2-2; the D is unclear. Germline CDR1 reads MGHRA; CDR2 reads YSYEKL. Trimming stripped 3 bases from V and 3 bases from J, with 8 bases between. The CDR3 loop spans 14 amino acids. The DNA of the CDR3 is TGCGCCAGCAGCCACCCCCTAGACACCGGGGAGCTGTTTTTT. This codes for CASSHPLDTGELFF.

V usage is TRBV2 and J usage is TRBJ2-1; the match to TRBD1 covers 8 bases. CDR1 and CDR2 (germline): SNHLY, FYNNEI. After removal of 6 bases from V and 2 bases from J, the junction contained 3 bases not matched to a gene. The CDR3 spans 14 residues. CDR3 protein: CASRDRGTYNEQFF. The CDR3 coding sequence is TGTGCCAGCAGAGACAGGGGCACCTACAATGAGCAGTTCTTC.

The rearrangement links TRBV30 to TRBJ1-1, with TRBD1 as a possible D gene (5 bases). Germline V gene lookup returns CDR1 GTSNPN and CDR2 SVGIG (reference sequence). Trimming removed 4 bases from V and 5 bases from J, with 11 bases in between. The CDR3 runs to 12 residues. The CDR3 spells CAWIPGETEAFF. In DNA form, the CDR3 reads TGTGCCTGGATCCCGGGGGAGACTGAAGCTTTCTTT.

In this sample, this clone turned up a few times. The chain recombines TRBV19 with TRBJ2-6; 7 positions agree with TRBD2. This CDR3 has 15 amino acids. CDR1 and CDR2 (germline): LNHDA, SQIVND (reference sequence). The junction had 0 bases not matched to a gene; V was cut back by 3 bases and J by 1 base. CDR3 sequence reads: CASSIGGSGANVLTF. DNA for the CDR3: TGTGCCAGTAGTATCGGGGGGTCTGGGGCCAACGTCCTGACTTTC.

The chain has TRBV4-3 and TRBJ1-6; TRBD1 might be the D (5 bases). This CDR3 has 17 residues. V was trimmed by 0 bases and J by 6 bases, leaving 15 bases between them. Germline V gene data show CDR1 as LGHNA and CDR2 as YSLEER. The CDR3 DNA reads as TGCGCCAGCAGCCAAGATACCAGGCAGGGCGTTAATTCACCCCTCCACTTT. This sequence encodes CASSQDTRQGVNSPLHF.

The V call is TRBV5-1, the J call TRBJ2-7; TRBD2 agrees at 16 bases. V was clipped by 4 bases and J by 4 bases; unmatched bases: 11. The germline V gene encodes CDR1 SGHRS and CDR2 YFSETQ. The CDR3 is made up of 18 amino acids. CDR3 sequence reads: CASSAGLAGGGDRYEQYF. CDR3 nucleotide sequence: TGCGCCAGCAGCGCGGGACTAGCGGGAGGGGGGGATCGGTACGAGCAGTACTTC.

This sequence joins TRBV29-1 and TRBJ2-7; D gene ambiguous. V lost 4 bases and J lost 5, with 9 bases in between. The germline CDR1 and CDR2 sequences are SQVTM and ANQGSEA. The CDR3 covers 11 residues. In nucleotides, the CDR3 is TGCAGCGTTGCCATACTGGACGAGCAGTACTTC. The encoded protein is CSVAILDEQYF.

The chain couples TRBV7-3 to TRBJ1-1; D is perhaps TRBD1 (6 bases). This CDR3 region has 14 residues. Per germline, CDR1 SGHTA and CDR2 FQGTGA. V gave up 1 base and J gave up 6 bases, with 12 bases separating them. CDR3 amino acids: CASSLNVDSAEAFF. The CDR3 nucleotides are TGTGCCAGCAGCTTAAACGTGGACAGCGCTGAAGCTTTCTTT.

This clone was detected only a few times. One junction end does not reproduce the germline sequence, and a read error may be involved. This sequence joins TRBV7-9 and TRBJ2-7; 9 positions agree with TRBD1. CDR1 SEHNR and CDR2 FQNEAQ come from the germline V gene (reference sequence). The CDR3 is 15 residues long. The CDR3 nucleotides read TGTTCCAGCAGCTATCCCGGGACAGGGTTCTACGAGCAGTACTTC. Translated: CSSSYPGTGFYEQYF.

V is TRBV7-9 and J is TRBJ1-2, with 9 positions matching TRBD1. In germline, CDR1 is SEHNR, CDR2 FQNEAQ (reference sequence). The CDR3 spans 12 residues. V was clipped by 5 bases and J by 12 bases; unmatched bases: 7. CDR3 DNA: TGTGCCAGCAGCCTACGGGACAGGGCTAACACCTTC. Translated, it gives CASSLRDRANTF.

The chain is built from TRBV5-1 and TRBJ1-1; no definite D call. Trimming removed 0 bases from V and 1 base from J, with 7 bases in between. The CDR3 sequence is 14 residues long. Germline V gene lookup returns CDR1 SGHRS and CDR2 YFSETQ. CDR3 in DNA: TGCGCCAGCAGCTTGGCCGTTAAGAACACTGAAGCTTTCTTT. Its translation: CASSLAVKNTEAFF.

The chain carries TRBV28 and TRBJ2-7, with 11 positions matching TRBD1. With 8 bases clipped from V and 3 bases from J, the junction kept 9 bases outside the gene matches. Germline CDR1 reads MDHEN; CDR2 reads SYDVKM. The CDR3 contains 15 residues. CDR3 protein: CASVAYGTGGYEQYF. DNA for the CDR3: TGTGCCAGCGTGGCCTACGGGACAGGGGGCTACGAGCAGTACTTC.

This clone was counted a single time. The J gene is TRBJ1-5, the V gene TRBV27, with D unresolved. V was trimmed by 5 bases and J by 3 bases, leaving 11 bases between them. The CDR3 sequence is 14 residues long. CDR1 is MNHEY and CDR2 is SMNVEV in the germline V gene (reference sequence). The CDR3 DNA reads TGTGCCAGCAGTCCAGGACTGATCAATCAGCCCCAGCATTTT. Translation: CASSPGLINQPQHF.

The chain is built from TRBV19 and TRBJ1-4, with 10 bases aligning to TRBD1. Germline values: CDR1 LNHDA, CDR2 SQIVND (reference sequence). This CDR3 has 16 amino acids. Germline trimming cut 5 bases from V and 9 bases from J; bases unmatched to any gene: 12. The CDR3 protein is CASSSGTGARGKKLFF. As DNA, the CDR3 is TGTGCCAGTAGTTCCGGGACAGGGGCGAGGGGTAAAAAACTGTTTTTT.

This sequence joins TRBV7-6 and TRBJ2-7; D is possibly TRBD2 (6 bases). The CDR3 is made up of 12 amino acids. Trimming removed 4 bases from V and 4 bases from J, with 8 bases in between. CDR1 and CDR2 (germline): SGHVS, FNYEAQ. This CDR3 is CASSYGGYEQYF. The CDR3 DNA reads TGTGCCAGCAGCTACGGGGGATACGAGCAGTACTTC.